This T cell receptor (beta chain) is drawn from a study of technical replicates of blood from a handful of donors. Using immunoSEQ multiplex PCR, the repertoire was profiled, and TCRdb retains in-frame clones only, with some absent. The top ten hold about 3.2% of the sample, which has about 56,000 clones, about 95% seen once. Germline V gives CDR1 MNHNS, CDR2 SASEGT. Trimming shortened V by 6 bases and J by 1 base, and 9 bases separated the two germline ends. This CDR3 is built from 13 residues. The J gene is TRBJ1-2, the V gene TRBV6-1; TRBD1 is a possible D gene (5 bases). The sample comprised PBMCs. This sequence originates from a human donor in good health. Some clones in this sample may be carry-over from other donors' samples. The CDR3 DNA reads TGTGCCAGCAGATCGACAGTTAACTATGGCTACACCTTC. Its translation: CASRSTVNYGYTF.